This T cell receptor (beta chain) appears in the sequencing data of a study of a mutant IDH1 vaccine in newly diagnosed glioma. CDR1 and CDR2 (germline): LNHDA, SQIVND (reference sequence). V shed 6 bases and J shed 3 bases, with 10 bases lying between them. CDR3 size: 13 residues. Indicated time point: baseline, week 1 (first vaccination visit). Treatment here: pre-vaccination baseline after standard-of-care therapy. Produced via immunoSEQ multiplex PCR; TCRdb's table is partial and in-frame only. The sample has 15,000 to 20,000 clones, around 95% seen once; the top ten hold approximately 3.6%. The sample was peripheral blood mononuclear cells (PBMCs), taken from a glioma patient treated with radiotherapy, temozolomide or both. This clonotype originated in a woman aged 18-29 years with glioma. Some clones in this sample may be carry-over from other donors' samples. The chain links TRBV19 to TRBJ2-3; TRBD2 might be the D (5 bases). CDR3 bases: TGTGCCAGTAGCCGAGGAGGTACAGATACGCAGTATTTT. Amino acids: CASSRGGTDTQYF.